This TCR beta chain is from a study of cytomegalovirus exposure and HLA in healthy donors. For the study at large: Among about 400 genotyped donors, approximately 80% fell in the Caucasian-associated ancestry cluster. Study-wide findings and caveats: A few V segments could not be told apart, such as TRBV6-2 and TRBV6-3, and were left out.

In regard to this clone: Its antigen is not known.

The PCR was carried out with 60 Vbeta primers and 13 Jbeta primers. TCRdb keeps only in-frame clones here, not all; method: immunoSEQ multiplex PCR. The repertoire holds about 85,000 clones, with roughly 66% as singletons. The CDR3 runs 16 residues. J was trimmed by 2 bases and V by 4 bases; bases with no gene match: 8. Per germline, CDR1 SGHNT and CDR2 YYREEE (reference sequence). V usage is TRBV5-4 and J usage is TRBJ2-3; 9 bases align to TRBD1. The sequence derives from a young man in good health and CMV-seronegative. Material for sequencing was PBMCs. DNA for the CDR3: TGTGCCAGCAGCCATGGGGGACAGGGAGACACAGATACGCAGTATTTT. Its protein is CASSHGGQGDTDTQYF.